This TCR beta chain was observed in a study of blood T cell repertoires in COVID-19. At the level of the study: T cells, B-cell-depleted T cells, or PBMCs supplied cDNA or gDNA.

This clone was counted once. Germline CDR1 reads PRHDT; CDR2 reads FYEKMQ (reference sequence). The length of the CDR3 is 16 residues. Trimming removed 7 bases from V and 3 bases from J, with 19 bases in between. Produced via immunoSEQ multiplex PCR; TCRdb's table is partial and in-frame only. The table shows some 54,000 clones, with under 85% occurring only once. This receptor was identified in a man aged 65 to 79 with active COVID-19. Sequencing was performed on peripheral blood. The genes are TRBV13 and TRBJ2-1; the D gene is possibly TRBD2 (6 bases). CDR3 loop: CASTTRDSPSYNEQFF. CDR3 nucleotides: TGTGCCAGCACCACTAGGGACTCACCAAGCTACAATGAGCAGTTCTTC.